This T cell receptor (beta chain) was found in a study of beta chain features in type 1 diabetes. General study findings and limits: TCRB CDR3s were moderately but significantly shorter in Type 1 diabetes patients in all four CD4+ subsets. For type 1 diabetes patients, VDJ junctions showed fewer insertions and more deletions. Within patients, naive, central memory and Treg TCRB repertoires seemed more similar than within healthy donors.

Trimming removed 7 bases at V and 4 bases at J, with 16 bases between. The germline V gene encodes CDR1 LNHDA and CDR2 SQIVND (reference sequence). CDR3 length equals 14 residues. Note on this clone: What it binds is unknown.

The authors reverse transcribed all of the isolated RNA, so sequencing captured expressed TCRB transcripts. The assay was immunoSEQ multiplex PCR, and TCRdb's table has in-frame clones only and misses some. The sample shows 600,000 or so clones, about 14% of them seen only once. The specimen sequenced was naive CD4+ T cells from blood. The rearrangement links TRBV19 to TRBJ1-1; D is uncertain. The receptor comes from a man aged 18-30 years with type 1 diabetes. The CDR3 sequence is CASIRGGMSTEAFF. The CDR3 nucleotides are TGTGCCAGTATCCGGGGAGGGATGAGCACTGAAGCTTTCTTT.